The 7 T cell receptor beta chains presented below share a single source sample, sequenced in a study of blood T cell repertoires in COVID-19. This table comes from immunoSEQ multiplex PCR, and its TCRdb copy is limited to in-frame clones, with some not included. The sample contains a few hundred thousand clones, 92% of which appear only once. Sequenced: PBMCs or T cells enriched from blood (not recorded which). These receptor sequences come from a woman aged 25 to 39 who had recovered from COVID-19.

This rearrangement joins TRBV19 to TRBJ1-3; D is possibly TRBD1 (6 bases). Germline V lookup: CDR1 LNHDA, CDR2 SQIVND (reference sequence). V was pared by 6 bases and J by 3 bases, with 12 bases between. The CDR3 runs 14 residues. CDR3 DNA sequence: TGTGCCAGTAGCTCCGGGACAATTGGAAACACCATATATTTT. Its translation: CASSSGTIGNTIYF.

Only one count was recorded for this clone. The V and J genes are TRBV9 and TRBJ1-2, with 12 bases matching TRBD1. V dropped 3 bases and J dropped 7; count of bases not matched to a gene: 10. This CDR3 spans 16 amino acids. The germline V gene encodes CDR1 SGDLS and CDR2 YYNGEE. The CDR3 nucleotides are TGTGCCAGCAGCGCTAGCCCGGGACAGGGGGCTTCTGGCTACACCTTC. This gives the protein CASSASPGQGASGYTF.

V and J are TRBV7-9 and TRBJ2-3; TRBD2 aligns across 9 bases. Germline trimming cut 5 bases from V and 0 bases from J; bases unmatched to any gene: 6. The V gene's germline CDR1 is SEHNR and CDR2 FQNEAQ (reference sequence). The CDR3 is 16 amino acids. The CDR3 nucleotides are TGTGCCAGCAGCCGAGGACTAGCGCCTAGCACAGATACGCAGTATTTT. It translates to CASSRGLAPSTDTQYF.

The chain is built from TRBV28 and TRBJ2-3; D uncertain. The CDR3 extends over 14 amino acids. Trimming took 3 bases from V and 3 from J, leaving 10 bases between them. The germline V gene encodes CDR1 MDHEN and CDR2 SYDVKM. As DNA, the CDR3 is TGTGCCAGCAGTTTTCGACGAGCGACAGATACGCAGTATTTT. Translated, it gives CASSFRRATDTQYF.

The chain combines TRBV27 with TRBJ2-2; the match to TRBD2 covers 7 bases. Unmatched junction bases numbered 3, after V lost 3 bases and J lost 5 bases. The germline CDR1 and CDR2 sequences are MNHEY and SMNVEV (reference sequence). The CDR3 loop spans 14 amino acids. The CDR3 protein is CASSLSSGTGELFF. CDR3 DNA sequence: TGTGCCAGCAGTTTGTCTAGCGGTACCGGGGAGCTGTTTTTT.

The CDR3 DNA reads TGTGCCAGCAGCCCCCCGGGACAGGGCTCTTCACCCCTCCACTTT. Its translation is CASSPPGQGSSPLHF. The chain employs TRBV28 and TRBJ1-6; 9 nucleotides align to TRBD1. The CDR3 covers 15 residues. V lost 6 bases to trimming and J lost 9 bases; unmatched junction nucleotides: 9. Germline V gives CDR1 MDHEN, CDR2 SYDVKM.

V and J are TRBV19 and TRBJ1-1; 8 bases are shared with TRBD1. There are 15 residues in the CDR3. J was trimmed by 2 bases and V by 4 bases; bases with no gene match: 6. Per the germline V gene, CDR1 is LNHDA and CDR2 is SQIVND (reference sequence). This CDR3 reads CASSNPTGDNTEAFF. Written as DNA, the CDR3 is TGTGCCAGTAGTAACCCGACAGGGGACAACACTGAAGCTTTCTTT.